These T cell receptor beta chains were read from a single sample in a study of regulatory T cells in long-lasting Graves disease. TCRdb redid the calling of the multiplex PCR reads with MiXCR, one entry per CDR3 protein. The repertoire holds around 250,000 distinct CDR3 sequences, with roughly 18% as singletons. The sample here was peripheral blood mononuclear cells (PBMCs), taken at new diagnosis, from a patient treated with antithyroid drugs. The receptors originated from a female donor with Graves disease. Each CDR3 is given with its conserved first and last residue. The D gene is left open where the match is weak. A clone size is listed for some rows: how often the clone was seen (once, few, many), or a class if it is expanded.

v_call	clone_size	j_call	d_call	cdr3_nt	cdr3_aa
TRBV7-2	many	TRBJ2-1	TRBD1	TGTGCCAGCAGCGCCGACAGGGGTCTCAATGAGCAGTTCTTC	CASSADRGLNEQFF
TRBV28	many	TRBJ2-2	TRBD2	TGTGCCAGCAGACCCTTTAGCGGGCCTGCGAACACCGGGGAGCTGTTTTTT	CASRPFSGPANTGELFF
TRBV5-4	many	TRBJ1-2	TRBD1	TGTGCCAGCAGCTGGGACAGGGGACTCTATGGCTACACCTTC	CASSWDRGLYGYTF
TRBV24-1	many	TRBJ2-2	TRBD1	TGTGCCACCAGTGATAAGAGGACAGGGTCCACCGGGGAGCTGTTTTTT	CATSDKRTGSTGELFF
TRBV20-1	many	TRBJ1-1	NA	TGCAGTGCTAGAGACGGGGGGGGGGGCACTGAAGCTTTCTTT	CSARDGGGGTEAFF
TRBV7-3	few	TRBJ2-5	TRBD2	TGTGCCAGCCTTAGCGGGGTAAGAGAGACCCAGTACTTC	CASLSGVRETQYF
TRBV5-6	many	TRBJ2-5	NA	TGTGCCAGCAGCCCAGGGACCCTTCAAGAGACCCAGTACTTC	CASSPGTLQETQYF
TRBV28	many	TRBJ1-1	NA	TGTGCCAGCAGTCCAAATACGGCTTATTCAGGCTTGAACACTGAAGCTTTCTTT	CASSPNTAYSGLNTEAFF
TRBV6-1	many	TRBJ1-2	NA	TGTGCCAGCAGTGTCCGCGGGGACCTGGAAGGCTACACCTTC	CASSVRGDLEGYTF
TRBV12-3/TRBV12-4	many	TRBJ1-1	TRBD1	TGTGCCAGCAGCCCATACAGGGGTAAGACTGAAGCTTTCTTT	CASSPYRGKTEAFF
TRBV28	NA	TRBJ2-1	NA	TGTGCCAGCAGGAGGCGGGACTACAATGAGCAGTTCTTC	CASRRRDYNEQFF
TRBV6-2/TRBV6-3	many	TRBJ2-1	TRBD2	TGTGCCAGCACCTCCACCGGGACTAGCGGGCAGCAGTTCTTC	CASTSTGTSGQQFF
TRBV11-3	many	TRBJ2-2	NA	TGTGCCAGCAGCCCTTCCACAGTTACCGGGGAGCTGTTTTTT	CASSPSTVTGELFF
TRBV6-1	many	TRBJ1-3	TRBD1	TGTGCCAGCAGTCAAAACCAGGGGGCCTCTGGAAACACCATATATTTT	CASSQNQGASGNTIYF
TRBV9	many	TRBJ1-5	NA	TGTGCCAGCAGCGTAAGAGGGCAGACCGATCAGCCCCAGCATTTT	CASSVRGQTDQPQHF
TRBV2	NA	TRBJ1-4	NA	TGTGCCAGCAAGGAGGGGGGGCCTAATGAAAAACTGTTTTTT	CASKEGGPNEKLFF
TRBV28	many	TRBJ1-2	NA	TGTGCCAGCATGGGGTCGGGCCGTAACTATGGCTACACCTTC	CASMGSGRNYGYTF
TRBV11-3	many	TRBJ2-1	NA	TGTGCCAGCAGCGCAGGGGTTGCTAGTTACAATGAGCAGTTCTTC	CASSAGVASYNEQFF
TRBV2	NA	TRBJ2-3	NA	TGTGCCAGCAGGATAGTTACCGGGACTTTCGTCCTCAGCAGTACGCAGTATTTT	CASRIVTGTFVLSSTQYF
TRBV11-2	many	TRBJ2-1	TRBD2	TGTGCCAGCAGCCTCGGGGTAGCGGGAGGGAATGAGCAGTTCTTC	CASSLGVAGGNEQFF
TRBV5-8	NA	TRBJ1-5	NA	TGTGCCAGCAGCTTCTGGACAGCTAGCAGCAATCAGCCCCAGCATTTT	CASSFWTASSNQPQHF
TRBV3-1	many	TRBJ1-4	TRBD1	TGTGCCAGCAGCCAAGATTTAAGGACAGGCGGAGAAAAACTGTTTTTT	CASSQDLRTGGEKLFF
TRBV12-3/TRBV12-4	NA	TRBJ1-1	TRBD1	TGTGCCAGCAGTAGACAGGGTGACACTGAAGCTTTCTTT	CASSRQGDTEAFF
TRBV6-5	many	TRBJ2-5	NA	TGTGCCAGCAGTTACTCGGCAGGGACCCAAGAGACCCAGTACTTC	CASSYSAGTQETQYF
TRBV7-9	many	TRBJ1-2	NA	TGTGCCAGCAGCTTAGTTCTTACAAACGTCCATGGCTACACCTTC	CASSLVLTNVHGYTF
TRBV11-2	NA	TRBJ1-2	TRBD1	TGTGCCAGCAGCTTAAGGGACAGTTTGGGGGAGATCTATGGCTACACCTTC	CASSLRDSLGEIYGYTF
TRBV4-3	many	TRBJ2-3	NA	TGTGCCAGCAGCCAAGATAGGGGAGATACGCAGTATTTT	CASSQDRGDTQYF
TRBV11-2	many	TRBJ2-2	NA	TGTGCCAGCAGCTTAGGTATCCGTATACTCACCGGGGAGCTGTTTTTT	CASSLGIRILTGELFF
TRBV5-5	once	TRBJ2-7	TRBD1	TGTGCCAGCAGCTTGGAGGACAGGTCCTACGAGCAGTACTTC	CASSLEDRSYEQYF